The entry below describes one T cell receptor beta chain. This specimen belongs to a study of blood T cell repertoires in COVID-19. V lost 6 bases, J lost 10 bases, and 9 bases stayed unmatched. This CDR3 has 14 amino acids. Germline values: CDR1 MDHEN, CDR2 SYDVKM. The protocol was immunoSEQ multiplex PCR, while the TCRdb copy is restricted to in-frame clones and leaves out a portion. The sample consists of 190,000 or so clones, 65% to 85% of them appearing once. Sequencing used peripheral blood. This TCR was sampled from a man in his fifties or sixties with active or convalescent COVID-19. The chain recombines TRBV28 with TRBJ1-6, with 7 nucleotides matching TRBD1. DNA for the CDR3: TGTGCCAGCAGCCGGACAGGCGCAGTGTCACCCCTCCACTTT. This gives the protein CASSRTGAVSPLHF.